This entry lists 30 T cell receptor beta chains sequenced from one sample in a study of glioma-infiltrating T cells. The iRepertoire nested amplicon-rescue multiplex PCR amplified TCR alpha and beta CDR3s from RNA. TCRdb reprocessed the multiplex PCR reads with MiXCR, giving one entry per CDR3 protein. The table records around 190,000 distinct CDR3 sequences, around 32% of them present only once. The material sequenced was glioma tissue, nonneoplastic brain tissue, or PBMCs (not recorded which). The receptors here all came from a human donor with low-grade glioma or glioblastoma, undergoing nonglioma brain surgery, or in good health (not recorded which).

A few counts support this clonotype. J is TRBJ2-5 and V is TRBV29-1, with 10 bases matching TRBD1. Trimming at V came to 7 bases and at J to 1 base, leaving 6 bases not matched to a gene. CDR1 is SQVTM, CDR2 ANQGSEA, per germline. This CDR3 contains 14 residues. This CDR3 reads CSAATGGSQETQYF. In DNA, the CDR3 is TGCAGCGCTGCGACAGGGGGCTCCCAAGAGACCCAGTACTTC. Full variable domain (missing parts from reference TRBV29-1 and TRBJ2-5): SAVISQKPSRDICQRGTSLTIQCQVDSQVTMMFWYRQQPGQSLTLIATANQGSEATYESGFVIDKFPISRPNLTFSTLTVSNMSPEDSSIYLCSAATGGSQETQYFGPGTRLLVL.

In this sample, this clonotype turned up many times. V and J are TRBV28 and TRBJ1-4; TRBD1 matches 12 bases. CDR1 is MDHEN and CDR2 is SYDVKM in the germline V gene. The CDR3 is made up of 15 amino acids. Trimming at V came to 5 bases and at J to 6 bases, leaving 4 bases not matched to a gene. The CDR3 here is CASSRGTGGDEKLFF. The CDR3 coding sequence is TGTGCCAGCAGTCGCGGGACAGGGGGCGATGAAAAACTGTTTTTT.

The rearrangement joins TRBV12-3 or TRBV12-4 to TRBJ1-5; tentatively, D is TRBD1 (6 bases). V was cut by 6 bases and J by 7 bases, with 16 bases left in between. The CDR3 totals 14 residues. DNA of the CDR3: TGTGCCAGCAGGCCGGGTCAGGGGTCCCAGCCCCAGCATTTT. This encodes CASRPGQGSQPQHF.

The sample holds a few counts of this clonotype. CDR3 sequence: CASSPRVAKNIQYF. Here the CDR3 DNA reads TGTGCCAGTAGTCCGAGGGTAGCCAAAAACATTCAGTACTTC. The J gene is TRBJ2-4, the V gene TRBV19, with a tentative D call TRBD2 (5 bases). CDR1 LNHDA and CDR2 SQIVND come from the germline V gene (reference sequence). Trimming cost V 5 bases and J 0 bases, with 8 bases left between them. CDR3 length: 14 residues.

Here the CDR3 DNA reads TGCGCCAGCATCCGCGGGGAGAACACTGAAGCTTTCTTT. Its protein product is CASIRGENTEAFF. This rearrangement joins TRBV10-2 to TRBJ1-1; D unresolved. Trimming took 7 bases from V and 1 from J, leaving 10 bases between them. The CDR3 spans 13 residues. CDR1 and CDR2 from the germline V gene are WSHSY and SAAADI.

The chain is built from TRBV30 and TRBJ1-1; a weak D match, TRBD1 (6 bases). The germline V gene encodes CDR1 GTSNPN and CDR2 SVGIG (reference sequence). Trimming took off 3 bases at V and 4 bases at J, with 12 bases between the two ends. This CDR3 comprises 13 residues. The CDR3 loop is CAWRRGAVTEAFF. DNA for the CDR3: TGTGCCTGGAGGCGGGGGGCGGTCACTGAAGCTTTCTTT.

Remarks on this clonotype: A much larger clone differs from this one at a single base, so this may be a read error. The rearrangement links TRBV2 to TRBJ1-2; D unclear. Germline V CDR1 and CDR2: SNHLY, FYNNEI. V was cut by 3 bases and J by 2 bases, with 7 bases left in between. There are 13 residues in the CDR3. CDR3 nucleotides: TGTGCCAGCAGTGATCAGGTAAACTATGGCTACACCTTC. The encoded protein is CASSDQVNYGYTF. Supplemented by reference TRBV2 and TRBJ1-2, the full variable domain reads EPEVTQTPSHQVTQMGQEVILRCVPISNHLYFYWYRQILGQKVEFLVSFYNNEISEKSEIFDDQFSVERPDGSNFTLKIRSTKLEDSAMYFCASSDQVNYGYTFGSGTRLTVV.

With regard to this clonotype: Germline and junction disagree at one end, which may indicate a read error. This chain joins TRBV9 and TRBJ2-3, with TRBD2 matching over 9 bases. Per the germline V gene, CDR1 is SGDLS and CDR2 is YYNGEE. This CDR3 region has 12 residues. CDR3 region: CSSSGVTDTQYF. CDR3 nucleotide sequence: TGCTCGTCTAGCGGGGTCACAGATACGCAGTATTTT.

This clonotype was observed at least ten times. This chain joins TRBV6-5 and TRBJ2-7; the D gene is possibly TRBD2 (6 bases). V lost 0 bases and J lost 5, with 17 bases in between. Germline values: CDR1 MNHEY, CDR2 SVGAGI. The CDR3 sequence is 16 residues long. The chain's CDR3 is CASSYSYSGYLDEQYF. The CDR3 DNA reads TGTGCCAGCAGTTACTCATATAGCGGTTATCTGGACGAGCAGTACTTC.

This clonotype has a handful of counts. This chain connects TRBV7-3 to TRBJ2-7, with 10 bases lining up with TRBD2. This CDR3 contains 16 residues. With V trimmed by 5 bases and J by 2 bases, 9 bases remained unmatched. The germline V gene encodes CDR1 SGHTA and CDR2 FQGTGA. The CDR3, as DNA: TGTGCCAGCAGCATTTCATTTAGCGGGGGGACCTACGAGCAGTACTTC. Translating gives CASSISFSGGTYEQYF. The full variable domain, in which reference TRBV7-3 and TRBJ2-7 provide the parts outside the CDR3, is GAGVSQTPSNKVTEKGKYVELRCDPISGHTALYWYRQSLGQGPEFLIYFQGTGAADDSGLPNDRFFAVRPEGSVSTLKIQRTERGDSAVYLCASSISFSGGTYEQYFGPGTRLTVT.

This clonotype occurred many times. The V call is TRBV19, the J call TRBJ1-2; 9 positions agree with TRBD1. The V and J ends lost 4 bases and 4 bases, in that order; junction bases with no gene match: 10. From germline, CDR1 is LNHDA and CDR2 SQIVND (reference sequence). The CDR3 has 16 residues. CDR3 amino acids: CASSTSQGAQVYGYTF. CDR3 sequence (DNA): TGTGCCAGTAGTACTTCACAGGGGGCGCAGGTCTATGGCTACACCTTC.

This clonotype was counted ten times or more. The V call is TRBV6-6, the J call TRBJ1-2; 8 bases align to TRBD1. The CDR3 is 15 amino acids. Germline V CDR1 and CDR2: MNHNY, SVGAGI (reference sequence). V gave up 2 bases and J gave up 1 base; unmatched junction bases: 3. CDR3 in DNA: TGTGCCAGCAGTTACCGGACAGGGCTTAACTATGGCTACACCTTC. It yields the protein CASSYRTGLNYGYTF.

This clonotype came up once. A much larger clonotype is one base distant, so this may be a read error. The chain employs TRBV7-2 and TRBJ2-3; D gene ambiguous. Germline V gene lookup returns CDR1 SGHTA and CDR2 FQGNSA. This CDR3 spans 13 amino acids. CDR3 bases: TGTGCCAGCAGCTTGGGATACTCAGATACGCAGTGTTTT. Translated: CASSLGYSDTQCF.

The rearrangement joins TRBV19 to TRBJ1-1, with TRBD1 matching 7 bases. CDR3 length: 15 amino acids. J lost 4 bases, V lost 7 bases, and 12 bases had no gene match. From germline, CDR1 is LNHDA and CDR2 SQIVND (reference sequence). The CDR3 region has the DNA TGTGCCAGTATTTGGCAGGGGGGGAGGAGCACTGAAGCTTTCTTT. It specifies CASIWQGGRSTEAFF.

The gene calls are TRBV12-3 or TRBV12-4 and TRBJ2-1, with D possibly being TRBD1 or TRBD2 (5 bases each). CDR3 length equals 13 residues. The germline V and J ends were trimmed by 5 bases and 5 bases, with 10 bases remaining between them. CDR3 sequence: CASSPGTDNEQFF. In DNA form, the CDR3 reads TGTGCCAGCAGTCCAGGGACCGACAATGAGCAGTTCTTC.

This clonotype was seen just once. The chain employs TRBV29-1 and TRBJ2-7, with TRBD2 identical over 14 bases. Trimming at V came to 6 bases and at J to 6 bases, leaving 7 bases not matched to a gene. The CDR3 runs to 14 residues. CDR1 and CDR2 (germline): SQVTM, ANQGSEA. CDR3 protein: CSVGTSGSLAEQYF. The CDR3, as DNA: TGCAGCGTAGGGACTAGCGGGAGTCTGGCCGAGCAGTACTTC.

For this clonotype: The DNA is omitted, as the CDR3 cannot be located on it reliably, and the CDR3 follows TCRdb's listing. The V call is TRBV7-9, the J call TRBJ2-1; the D segment call TRBD2 is taken from the table without a DNA check. The germline CDR1 and CDR2 sequences are SEHNR and FQNEAQ (reference sequence). The CDR3 is 20 residues long, ends included. CDR3 amino acids: CATSSFYICSAPGTGNEQFF.

This clonotype was observed many times. CDR3 sequence: CATSDLGLANEQFF. Here the CDR3 DNA reads TGTGCCACCAGTGACCTCGGACTAGCGAATGAGCAGTTCTTC. The V call is TRBV24-1, the J call TRBJ2-1; TRBD2 agrees at 9 bases. V lost 4 bases to trimming and J lost 7 bases; unmatched junction nucleotides: 4. The CDR3 has 14 amino acids. Germline CDR1 is KGHDR and CDR2 is SFDVKD.

The chain employs TRBV6-4 and TRBJ1-2; 7 bases are shared with TRBD1. Germline V gene lookup returns CDR1 MRHNA and CDR2 SNTAGT. There are 14 residues in the CDR3. Trimming at V came to 3 bases and at J to 10 bases, leaving 11 bases not matched to a gene. This chain's CDR3 is CASSENQGEEFYTF. The CDR3 region has the DNA TGTGCCAGCAGTGAAAATCAGGGGGAAGAGTTCTACACCTTC.

This clonotype has a count of ten or more. CDR3 nucleotides: TGTGCCAGCAGCTTAGATAGGGGGAGCACAGATACGCAGTATTTT. Encoded protein: CASSLDRGSTDTQYF. The chain couples TRBV7-8 to TRBJ2-3; maybe TRBD1 (6 bases). The CDR3 sequence is 15 residues long. CDR1 and CDR2 (germline): SGHVS, FQNEAQ. Trimming stripped 1 base from V and 0 bases from J, with 8 bases between. The entire variable domain, with the rest obtained from reference TRBV7-8 and TRBJ2-3, is as follows: GAGVSQSPRYKVAKRGQDVALRCDPISGHVSLFWYQQALGQGPEFLTYFQNEAQLDKSGLPSDRFFAERPEGSVSTLKIQRTQQEDSAVYLCASSLDRGSTDTQYFGPGTRLTVL.

This clonotype is a singleton in its sample. Mismatch with germline at one junction end may stem from a read error. The gene calls are TRBV28 and TRBJ2-3; D perhaps matches TRBD1 (6 bases). The CDR3 contains 16 residues. Germline values: CDR1 MDHEN, CDR2 SYDVKM. CDR3 sequence reads: CASSHGALGDTDTEYF. Here the CDR3 DNA reads TGTGCCAGCAGTCACGGGGCGCTTGGGGACACAGATACGGAGTATTTT.

At least ten counts were recorded for this clonotype. The chain uses TRBV7-2 and TRBJ2-5; TRBD2 aligns across 10 bases. The CDR3 runs 16 residues. Germline values: CDR1 SGHTA, CDR2 FQGNSA. V lost 7 bases to trimming and J lost 5 bases; unmatched junction nucleotides: 13. This chain's CDR3 is CASIERGGGPWETQYF. The CDR3, as DNA: TGTGCCAGCATCGAGCGGGGGGGAGGGCCATGGGAGACCCAGTACTTC.

This clonotype was seen many times. This sequence joins TRBV14 and TRBJ2-3; weak D call: TRBD2 (5 bases). CDR3 length equals 16 residues. Trimming left V 4 bases short and J 5 bases short, with 19 bases between. Germline loops: CDR1 SGHDN, CDR2 FVKESK. CDR3: CASSPEKHVRGDTQYF. The CDR3 DNA reads TGTGCCAGCAGCCCCGAAAAACACGTCCGGGGAGATACGCAGTATTTT.

Concerning this clonotype: A much larger clone lies a single base off, so this may be a read error. The missing conserved phenylalanine or tryptophan at the end of this CDR3 makes a read error likely. This chain uses TRBV7-2 with TRBJ2-5; 10 bases agree with TRBD2. V shed 7 bases and J 5 bases; nucleotides not matched to a gene: 13. From germline, CDR1 is SGHTA and CDR2 FQGNSA. This CDR3 has 16 residues. This CDR3 is CASIERGGGPWETQYS. CDR3 in DNA: TGTGCCAGCATCGAGCGGGGGGGAGGGCCATGGGAGACCCAGTACTCC.

This clonotype was seen a few times. CDR3 nucleotides: TGTGCCAGCAGGCCTCGGGACAGGTCCTACAATGAGCAGTTCTTC. Its translation is CASRPRDRSYNEQFF. The J gene is TRBJ2-1, the V gene TRBV12-3 or TRBV12-4; 8 bases map to TRBD1. The CDR3 length is 15 residues. With 6 bases clipped from V and 1 base from J, the junction kept 5 bases outside the gene matches.

This chain uses TRBV12-3 or TRBV12-4 with TRBJ2-7; D uncertain. The CDR3 contains 14 residues. V was clipped by 7 bases and J by 5 bases, with 18 bases between them. CDR3 DNA sequence: TGTGCCAGCACAAATACCGCTGGGTCTGACGAGCAGTACTTC. Translating gives CASTNTAGSDEQYF.

Of note for this clonotype: A much larger clone lies one base from this, so it may be a read error. The CDR3: CASKTGSRGAETQYF. CDR3 bases: TGTGCCAGCAAAACCGGTTCACGGGGCGCGGAGACCCAGTACTTC. The chain links TRBV28 to TRBJ2-5; D might be TRBD1 or TRBD2, each matching 5 bases. The CDR3 sequence is 15 residues long. The germline V gene has CDR1 MDHEN and CDR2 SYDVKM. Trimming took off 7 bases at V and 5 bases at J, with 20 bases between the two ends.

This clonotype was seen ten or more times. The genes are TRBV7-9 and TRBJ2-7, with a tentative D call TRBD1 (6 bases). The V gene's germline CDR1 is SEHNR and CDR2 FQNEAQ (reference sequence). V shed 5 bases and J shed 5 bases, with 10 bases lying between them. This CDR3 is built from 12 residues. CDR3 sequence reads: CASSPTGNEQYF. The CDR3 DNA reads TGTGCCAGCAGCCCTACAGGGAACGAGCAGTACTTC.

The chain is built from TRBV27 and TRBJ2-5; D is unresolved. Germline V gene data show CDR1 as MNHEY and CDR2 as SMNVEV (reference sequence). This CDR3 contains 16 residues. Trimming pared 6 bases from V and 6 bases from J, leaving 23 bases between. The CDR3 DNA reads as TGTGCCAGCAGGGGGTTGAGTAGGCTAATTCAAAAGACCCAGTACTTC. Translation gives CASRGLSRLIQKTQYF.

About this clonotype: One end of the junction varies from germline; a read error may be responsible. V and J are TRBV11-1 and TRBJ2-2; D unresolved. This CDR3 has 13 residues. Germline CDR1 SGHAT, CDR2 FQDESV (reference sequence). CDR3 bases: TGTGCCAGCAGTCCCCTCATGGCCGGTGAGCTGTTTTTT. It specifies CASSPLMAGELFF.